The T cell receptor (beta chain) described here comes from a study of OX40 agonist ivuxolimab in advanced cancers. As for the study more broadly: Ivuxolimab was an agonistic, fully human IgG2 monoclonal antibody directed against OX40 (CD134), a costimulatory receptor. Intravenous ivuxolimab was administered to patients every 2 weeks at six dose levels: 0.01, 0.1, 0.3, 1.5, 3 and 10 mg/kg. In the dose-escalation cohort, more than 80% of patients were male, and the mean age was approximately 60 years with a range of roughly 23 to 79. Patients were allowed to have had prior anti-PD-1, anti-PD-L1 or anti-CTLA-4 therapy, and around 37% of the dose-escalation patients had previously received checkpoint inhibitors. The monotherapy dose-escalation portion (N ≈ 50 patients) of the phase I ivuxolimab trial is reported in the paper. Peripheral TCRbeta sequencing was intended to test whether TCR sequence diversity was altered and clonal T-cell expansion was caused by ivuxolimab. Three dose-escalation patients achieved partial responses, one with hepatocellular carcinoma and two with cutaneous melanoma. Of the roughly 53 patients in dose escalation, about 20 had hepatocellular carcinoma, some 15 had melanoma, 9 had renal cell carcinoma and 9 had head and neck cancer.

Spanning cysteine to phenylalanine, the CDR3 consists of 16 amino acids. CDR3 DNA is the only sequence kept; it has 48 bases, read in frame from the first base. CDR1 and CDR2, per the germline V gene, are SGHVS and FQNEAQ. Clipping removes 5 bases from V and 5 bases from J, with 10 as the unmatched junction base count. Summary of the overall study and its limitations: The antigen specificity of the clonally expanded peripheral T cells was not determined. Low levels of normalized T-cell clonal expansion were also seen in some patients who did not respond. After ivuxolimab, CD8+ T cells had more expanded clones than CD4+ T cells on average. At doses from 0.1 to 3.0 mg/kg, clonal expansion was seen in both CD4+ and CD8+ blood T cells between baseline and week 6. In partial responders in the 0.1-3.0 mg/kg groups, normalized peripheral clonal expansion was found to be among the lowest, especially among CD8+ T cells.

As for this clone: The antigen it binds to is not known. The record has no base qualities; no much larger clone is one base away.

To sequence the TCRbeta CDR3 region, genomic DNA was isolated from the sorted cells. The immunoSEQ Assay was used to sequence the TCRbeta CDR3 regions. TCRdb's version of the immuneACCESS table is confined to in-frame rearrangements and falls short of the full clone set. An unresolved V gene accounts for under half of the shortfall where checked; the remainder is of unknown origin. This sample comprises around 70,000 clones, roughly four fifths of them detected only once. The ten largest account for more than 6.5% of the sample. The trial excluded patients who had a history of autoimmune disease or were on systemic immunosuppression. Peripheral blood for TCR sequencing was drawn from every dose cohort at baseline, at cycle 4 day 1 and at cycle 7 day 1. Samples came from an open-label, multicenter, first-in-human phase I dose-escalation trial of ivuxolimab. Adults with locally advanced or metastatic melanoma, renal cell carcinoma, hepatocellular carcinoma or head and neck squamous cell carcinoma were enrolled in the trial. CD4+ and CD8+ T cells were sorted separately from peripheral blood before TCR sequencing.

This TCR was recovered from an adult with an advanced solid tumor such as melanoma, head and neck, liver or kidney cancer. The starting material was CD4+ or CD8+ T cells sorted from blood, obtained in a trial of the OX40 agonist ivuxolimab. The chain employs TRBV7-8 and TRBJ1-4; 8 central nucleotides agree with TRBD1. The bases are TGTGCCAGCAGCCCTAGCGGGGACAGGTGGAATGAAAAACTGTTTTTT. This codes for CASSPSGDRWNEKLFF. Here the CDR3 is joined to the reference TRBV7-8 and TRBJ1-4 genes, and the full variable domain is: GAGVSQSPRYKVAKRGQDVALRCDPISGHVSLFWYQQALGQGPEFLTYFQNEAQLDKSGLPSDRFFAERPEGSVSTLKIQRTQQEDSAVYLCASSPSGDRWNEKLFFGSGTQLSVL.